The present T cell receptor beta chain was sequenced within a study of T cell responses to AZD1222 COVID-19 vaccine. As for the study in general: Second-dose recipients at about 4 or about 12 weeks were treated as one pooled group. Regarding the study as a whole: White British people made up most donors, females outnumbered males, and clonal diversity was possibly underestimated. Sampling that yielded the repertoires occurred only after the peak T cell response. The breadth and depth of Spike-specific TCRs increased once two AZD1222 doses had been given.

Germline V gene sequence: CDR1 SGHRS, CDR2 YFSETQ. V lost 0 bases to trimming and J lost 2 bases; unmatched junction nucleotides: 4. The CDR3 runs to 15 residues. The method was immunoSEQ multiplex PCR; TCRdb's version includes in-frame clones alone and lacks a portion of them. The sample consists of 150,000 to 200,000 clones, around 90% of them appearing once. As concerns this clone: The target antigen is unknown.

J is TRBJ2-7 and V is TRBV5-1, with 8 bases that match TRBD2. The source is an adult in good health. The sequenced sample was peripheral blood, obtained on day 0 of AZD1222 vaccination. In DNA, the CDR3 is TGCGCCAGCAGCTTGGAACTAGCGGCAACCTACGAGCAGTACTTC. Protein sequence: CASSLELAATYEQYF. The full variable domain, with the rest looked up from reference TRBV5-1 and TRBJ2-7, is KAGVTQTPRYLIKTRGQQVTLSCSPISGHRSVSWYQQTPGQGLQFLFEYFSETQRNKGNFPGRFSGRQFSNSRSEMNVSTLELGDSALYLCASSLELAATYEQYFGPGTRLTVT.